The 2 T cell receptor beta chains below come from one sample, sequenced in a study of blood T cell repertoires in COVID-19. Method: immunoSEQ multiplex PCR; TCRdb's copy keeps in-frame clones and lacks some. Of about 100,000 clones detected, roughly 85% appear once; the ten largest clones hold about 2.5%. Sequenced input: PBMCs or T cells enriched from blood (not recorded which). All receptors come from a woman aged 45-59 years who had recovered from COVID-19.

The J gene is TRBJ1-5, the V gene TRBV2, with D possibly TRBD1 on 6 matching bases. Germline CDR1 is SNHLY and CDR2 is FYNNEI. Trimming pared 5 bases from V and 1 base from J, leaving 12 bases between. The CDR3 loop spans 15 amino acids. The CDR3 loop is CASSRGGHSNQPQHF. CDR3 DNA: TGTGCCAGCAGTAGGGGGGGGCACAGCAATCAGCCCCAGCATTTT.

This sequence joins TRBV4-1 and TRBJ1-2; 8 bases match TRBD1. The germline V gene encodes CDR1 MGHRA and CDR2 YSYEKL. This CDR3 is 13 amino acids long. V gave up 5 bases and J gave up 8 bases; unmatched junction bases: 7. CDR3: CASSYHRGRGYTF. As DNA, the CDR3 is TGCGCCAGCAGCTATCACAGGGGGAGGGGCTACACCTTC.